Described below is a single TCR beta chain sequence and its context. These data are taken from a study of blood T cell repertoires in COVID-19. Original handling: Reference gene primer amplification yielded estimated nucleated cell counts. The repertoire was sequenced with immunoSEQ multiplex PCR; TCRdb's copy has only in-frame clones and lacks some. V, J and clone size reflect that table, while D and trimming were determined from the DNA. In the table there are a few hundred thousand clones, 87% of which are singletons. The CDR3 runs to 13 residues. Germline-derived CDR1 and CDR2 are MDHEN and SYDVKM. V lost 1 base and J lost 8, with 8 bases in between.

The clonotype comes from a woman younger than 30 who had recovered from COVID-19. Sequenced: peripheral blood. The rearrangement uses TRBV28 and TRBJ1-4; D perhaps matches TRBD1 (5 bases). The CDR3 reads CASSLFGAEKLFF. CDR3 nucleotides: TGTGCCAGCAGTTTATTTGGGGCCGAAAAACTGTTTTTT.